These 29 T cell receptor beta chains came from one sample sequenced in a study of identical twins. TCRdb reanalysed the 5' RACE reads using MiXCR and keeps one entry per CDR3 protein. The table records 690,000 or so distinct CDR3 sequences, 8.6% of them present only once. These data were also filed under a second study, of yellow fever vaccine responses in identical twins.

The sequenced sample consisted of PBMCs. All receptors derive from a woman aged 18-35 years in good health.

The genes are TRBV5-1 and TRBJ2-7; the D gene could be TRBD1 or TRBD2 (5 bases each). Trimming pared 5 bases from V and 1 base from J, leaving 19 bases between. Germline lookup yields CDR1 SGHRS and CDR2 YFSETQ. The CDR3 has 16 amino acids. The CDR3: CASRTGQATQSYEQYF. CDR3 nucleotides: TGCGCCAGCAGAACGGGGCAGGCAACCCAATCCTACGAGCAGTACTTC.

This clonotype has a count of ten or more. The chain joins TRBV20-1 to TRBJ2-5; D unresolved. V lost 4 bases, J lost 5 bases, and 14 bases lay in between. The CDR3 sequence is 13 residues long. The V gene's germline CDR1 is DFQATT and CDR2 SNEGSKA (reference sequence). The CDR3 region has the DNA TGCAGTGCTATTACACCCAATGGGGAGACCCAGTACTTC. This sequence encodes CSAITPNGETQYF.

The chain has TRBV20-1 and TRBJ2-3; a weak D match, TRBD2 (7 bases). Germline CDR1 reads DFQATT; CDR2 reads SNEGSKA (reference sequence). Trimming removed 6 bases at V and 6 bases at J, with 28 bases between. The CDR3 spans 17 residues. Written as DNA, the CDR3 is TGCAGTGCCCCTTTTGAGGGGGGGCAAAGGAGATTGGATACGCAGTATTTT. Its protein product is CSAPFEGGQRRLDTQYF.

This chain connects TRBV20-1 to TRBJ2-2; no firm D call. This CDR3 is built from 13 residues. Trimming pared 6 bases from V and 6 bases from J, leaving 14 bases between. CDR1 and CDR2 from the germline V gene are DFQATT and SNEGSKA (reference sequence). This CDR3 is CSANIRVAGELFF. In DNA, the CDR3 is TGCAGTGCCAACATAAGAGTAGCCGGGGAGCTGTTTTTT.

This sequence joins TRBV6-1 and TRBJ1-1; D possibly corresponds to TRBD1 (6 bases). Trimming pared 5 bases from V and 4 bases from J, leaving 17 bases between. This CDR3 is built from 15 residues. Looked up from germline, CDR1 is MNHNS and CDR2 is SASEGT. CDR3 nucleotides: TGTGCCAGCAGTCGATCCAGACAGGATCTCACTGAAGCTTTCTTT. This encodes CASSRSRQDLTEAFF.

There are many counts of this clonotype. The CDR3 region is CASTRGDEQFF. For the CDR3, the DNA is TGTGCCAGCACCCGAGGCGATGAGCAGTTCTTC. J is TRBJ2-1 and V is TRBV12-3 or TRBV12-4; D is unclear. V gave up 7 bases and J gave up 8 bases, with 9 bases separating them. This CDR3 comprises 11 residues.

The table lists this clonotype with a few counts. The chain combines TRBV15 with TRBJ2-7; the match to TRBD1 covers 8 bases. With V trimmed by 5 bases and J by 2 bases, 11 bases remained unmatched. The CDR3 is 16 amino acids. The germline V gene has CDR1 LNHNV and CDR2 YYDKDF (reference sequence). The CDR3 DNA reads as TGTGCCACCAGCGGTTCTCAGGGGGCGCGCCCCTACGAGCAGTACTTC. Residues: CATSGSQGARPYEQYF.

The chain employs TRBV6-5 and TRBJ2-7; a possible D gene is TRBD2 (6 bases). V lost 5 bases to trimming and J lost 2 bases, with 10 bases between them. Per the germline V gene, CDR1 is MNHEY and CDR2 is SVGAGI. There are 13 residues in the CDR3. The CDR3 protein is CASSNGGPYEQYF. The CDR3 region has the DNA TGTGCCAGCAGTAACGGGGGTCCCTACGAGCAGTACTTC.

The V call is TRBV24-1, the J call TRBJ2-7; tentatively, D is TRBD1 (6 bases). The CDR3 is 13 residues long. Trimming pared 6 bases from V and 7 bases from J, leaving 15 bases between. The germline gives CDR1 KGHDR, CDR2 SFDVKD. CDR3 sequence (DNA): TGTGCCACCAGTCTGGACAGCTCTGGGGAGCAGTACTTC. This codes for CATSLDSSGEQYF.

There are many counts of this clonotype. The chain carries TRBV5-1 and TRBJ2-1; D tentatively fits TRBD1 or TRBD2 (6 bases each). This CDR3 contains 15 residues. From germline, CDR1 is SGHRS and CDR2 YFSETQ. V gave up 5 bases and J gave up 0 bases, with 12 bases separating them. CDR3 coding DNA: TGCGCCAGCAGAACTGGGGGGCTCTCCTACAATGAGCAGTTCTTC. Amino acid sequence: CASRTGGLSYNEQFF.

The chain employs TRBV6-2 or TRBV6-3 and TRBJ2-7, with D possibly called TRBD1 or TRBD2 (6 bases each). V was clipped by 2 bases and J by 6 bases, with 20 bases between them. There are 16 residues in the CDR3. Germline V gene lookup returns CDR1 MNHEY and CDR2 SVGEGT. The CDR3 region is CASSYPPGAITPEQYF. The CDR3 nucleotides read TGTGCCAGCAGTTACCCCCCGGGGGCGATTACCCCCGAGCAGTACTTC.

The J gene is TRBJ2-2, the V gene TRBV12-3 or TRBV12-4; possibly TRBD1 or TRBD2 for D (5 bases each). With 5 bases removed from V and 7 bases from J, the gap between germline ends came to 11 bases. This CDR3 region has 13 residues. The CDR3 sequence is CASSVVGVGELFF. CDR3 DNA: TGTGCCAGCAGTGTAGTGGGGGTCGGGGAGCTGTTTTTT.

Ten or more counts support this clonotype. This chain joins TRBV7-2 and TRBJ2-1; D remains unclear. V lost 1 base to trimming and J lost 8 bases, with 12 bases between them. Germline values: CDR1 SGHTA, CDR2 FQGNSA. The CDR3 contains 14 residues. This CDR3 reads CASSLESGTDEQFF. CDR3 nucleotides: TGTGCCAGCAGCTTAGAATCCGGTACAGATGAGCAGTTCTTC.

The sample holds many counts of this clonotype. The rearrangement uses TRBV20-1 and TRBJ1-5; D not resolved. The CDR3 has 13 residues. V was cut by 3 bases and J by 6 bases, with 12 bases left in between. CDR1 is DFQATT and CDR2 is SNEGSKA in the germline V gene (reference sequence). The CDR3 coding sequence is TGCAGTGCTAGCTTCGGTGAAGCTCAGCCCCAGCATTTT. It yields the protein CSASFGEAQPQHF.

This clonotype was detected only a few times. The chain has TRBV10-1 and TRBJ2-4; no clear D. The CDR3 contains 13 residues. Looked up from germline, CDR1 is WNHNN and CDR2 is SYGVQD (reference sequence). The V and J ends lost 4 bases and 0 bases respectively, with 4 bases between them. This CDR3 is CASSAEAKNIQYF. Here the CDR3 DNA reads TGCGCCAGCAGTGCAGAAGCCAAAAACATTCAGTACTTC.

DNA for the CDR3: TGCAGCGTTGTTGAGGGGGACGGCGGCTACACCTTC. Translation gives CSVVEGDGGYTF. The chain couples TRBV29-1 to TRBJ1-2, with D maybe TRBD1 (6 bases). Germline V lookup: CDR1 SQVTM, CDR2 ANQGSEA. Trimming stripped 4 bases from V and 8 bases from J, with 14 bases between. The CDR3 is made up of 12 amino acids.

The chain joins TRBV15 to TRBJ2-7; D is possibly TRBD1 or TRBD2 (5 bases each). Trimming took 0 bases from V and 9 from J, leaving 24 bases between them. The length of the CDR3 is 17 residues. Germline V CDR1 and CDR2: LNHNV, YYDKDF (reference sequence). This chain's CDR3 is CATSRDRGLTDPTRQYF. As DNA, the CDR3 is TGTGCCACCAGCAGAGATCGAGGGTTGACAGACCCTACGAGGCAGTACTTC.

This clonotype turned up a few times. Here the CDR3 reads CATSDADRTPGTSRETQYF. In DNA, the CDR3 is TGTGCCACCAGTGACGCTGACAGGACCCCGGGGACTAGCCGGGAGACCCAGTACTTC. The chain combines TRBV24-1 with TRBJ2-5, with 9 bases that match TRBD2. CDR1 and CDR2 from the germline V gene are KGHDR and SFDVKD. Unmatched junction bases numbered 19, after V lost 4 bases and J lost 5 bases. This CDR3 has 19 residues.

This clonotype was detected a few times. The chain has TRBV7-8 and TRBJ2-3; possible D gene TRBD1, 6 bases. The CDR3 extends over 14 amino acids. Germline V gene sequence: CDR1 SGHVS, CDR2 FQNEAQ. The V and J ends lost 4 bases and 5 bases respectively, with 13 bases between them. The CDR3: CASSSSYREDTQYF. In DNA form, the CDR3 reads TGTGCCAGCAGCTCCTCTTACAGGGAAGATACGCAGTATTTT.

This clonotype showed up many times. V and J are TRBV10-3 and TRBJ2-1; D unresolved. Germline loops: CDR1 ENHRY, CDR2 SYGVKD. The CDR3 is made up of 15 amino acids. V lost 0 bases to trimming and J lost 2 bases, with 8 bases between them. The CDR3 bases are TGTGCCATCAGTGAGTCTGGTGTGGCCTACAATGAGCAGTTCTTC. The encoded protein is CAISESGVAYNEQFF.

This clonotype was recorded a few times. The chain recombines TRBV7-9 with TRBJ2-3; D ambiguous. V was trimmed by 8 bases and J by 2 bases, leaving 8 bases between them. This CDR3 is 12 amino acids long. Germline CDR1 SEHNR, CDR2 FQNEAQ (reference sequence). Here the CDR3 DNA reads TGTGCCAGCGAGACCGTCACAGATACGCAGTATTTT. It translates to CASETVTDTQYF.

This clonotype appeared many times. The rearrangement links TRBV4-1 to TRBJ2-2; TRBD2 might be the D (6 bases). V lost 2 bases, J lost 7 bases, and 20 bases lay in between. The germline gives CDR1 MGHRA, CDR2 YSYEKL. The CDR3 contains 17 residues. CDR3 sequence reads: CASSQPIGGATGGELFF. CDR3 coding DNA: TGCGCCAGCAGCCAACCAATCGGGGGAGCAACGGGCGGGGAGCTGTTTTTT.

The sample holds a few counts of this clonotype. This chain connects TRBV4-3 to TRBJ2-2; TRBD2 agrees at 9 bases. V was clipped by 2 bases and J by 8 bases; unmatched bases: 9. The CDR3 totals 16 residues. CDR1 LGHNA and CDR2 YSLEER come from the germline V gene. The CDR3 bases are TGCGCCAGCAGCCAACCGACTAGCGGCCAGAGAGGGGAGCTGTTTTTT. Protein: CASSQPTSGQRGELFF.

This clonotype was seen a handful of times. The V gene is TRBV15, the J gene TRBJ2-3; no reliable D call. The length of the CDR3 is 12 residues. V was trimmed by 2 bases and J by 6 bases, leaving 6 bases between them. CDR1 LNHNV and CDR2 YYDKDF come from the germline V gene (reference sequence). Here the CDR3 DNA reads TGTGCCACCAGCAGAATGTGGGATACGCAGTATTTT. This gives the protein CATSRMWDTQYF.

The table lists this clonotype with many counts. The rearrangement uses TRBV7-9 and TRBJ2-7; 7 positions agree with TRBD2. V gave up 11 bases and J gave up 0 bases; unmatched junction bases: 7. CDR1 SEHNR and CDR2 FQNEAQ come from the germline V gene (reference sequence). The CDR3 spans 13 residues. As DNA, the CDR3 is TGTGCCTTGGGACGGGACTACTCCTACGAGCAGTACTTC. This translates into CALGRDYSYEQYF.

The CDR3 DNA sequence: TGCGCCAGCAGCTTGGAAGTGGGTGGCTACACCTTC. Amino acid sequence: CASSLEVGGYTF. V and J are TRBV5-1 and TRBJ1-2, with D uncertain. Between the trimmed V and J ends, which lost 0 bases and 7 bases, there was a span of 7 bases. Per the germline V gene, CDR1 is SGHRS and CDR2 is YFSETQ. This CDR3 spans 12 amino acids.

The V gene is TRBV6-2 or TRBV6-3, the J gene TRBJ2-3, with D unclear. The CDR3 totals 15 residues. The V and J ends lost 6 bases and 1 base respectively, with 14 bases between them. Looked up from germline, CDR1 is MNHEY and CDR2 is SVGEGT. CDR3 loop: CASSPRASGTDTQYF. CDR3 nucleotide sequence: TGTGCCAGCAGCCCAAGGGCGTCAGGCACAGATACGCAGTATTTT.

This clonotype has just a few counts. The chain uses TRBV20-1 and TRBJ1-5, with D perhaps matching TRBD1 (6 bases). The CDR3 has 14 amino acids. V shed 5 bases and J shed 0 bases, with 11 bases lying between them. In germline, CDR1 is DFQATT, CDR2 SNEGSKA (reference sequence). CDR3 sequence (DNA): TGCAGTGCTGAGAGGGGGTATAGCAATCAGCCCCAGCATTTT. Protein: CSAERGYSNQPQHF.

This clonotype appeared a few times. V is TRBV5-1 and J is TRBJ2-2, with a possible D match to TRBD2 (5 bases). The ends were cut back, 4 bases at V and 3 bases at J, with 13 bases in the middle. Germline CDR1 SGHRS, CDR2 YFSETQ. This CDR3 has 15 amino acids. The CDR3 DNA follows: TGCGCCAGCAGCCCCGGGGAGATGTACACCGGGGAGCTGTTTTTT. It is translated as CASSPGEMYTGELFF.